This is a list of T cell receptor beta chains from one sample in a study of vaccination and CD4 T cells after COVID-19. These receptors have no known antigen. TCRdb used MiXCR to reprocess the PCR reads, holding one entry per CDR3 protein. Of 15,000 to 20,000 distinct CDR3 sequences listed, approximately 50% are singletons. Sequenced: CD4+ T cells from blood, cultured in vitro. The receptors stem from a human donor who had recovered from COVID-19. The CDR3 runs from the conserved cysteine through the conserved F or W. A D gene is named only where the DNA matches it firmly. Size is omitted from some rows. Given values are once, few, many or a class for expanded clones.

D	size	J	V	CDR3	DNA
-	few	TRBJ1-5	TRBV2	CASRGNEGQPQHF	TGTGCCAGCAGGGGAAATGAGGGGCAGCCCCAGCATTTT
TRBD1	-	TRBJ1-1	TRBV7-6	CASTPGQGPEAFF	TGTGCCAGCACCCCGGGACAGGGGCCTGAAGCTTTCTTT
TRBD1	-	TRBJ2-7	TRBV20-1	CSARGQGPYEQYF	TGCAGTGCTAGAGGACAGGGGCCCTACGAGCAGTACTTC
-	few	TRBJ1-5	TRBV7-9	CASSLEQSNQPQHF	TGTGCCAGCAGCCTAGAACAGAGCAATCAGCCCCAGCATTTT
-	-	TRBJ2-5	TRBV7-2	CASSLGPTYQETQYF	TGTGCCAGCAGCTTAGGACCTACGTACCAAGAGACCCAGTACTTC
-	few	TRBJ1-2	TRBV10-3	CAIREGANYGYTF	TGTGCCATCAGGGAGGGGGCTAACTATGGCTACACCTTC
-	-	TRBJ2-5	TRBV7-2	CASSLAAETQYF	TGTGCCAGCAGCTTAGCGGCCGAGACCCAGTACTTC
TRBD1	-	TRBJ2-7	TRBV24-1	CATSELPGTAYEQYF	TGTGCCACCAGTGAGCTGCCCGGGACAGCCTACGAGCAGTACTTC
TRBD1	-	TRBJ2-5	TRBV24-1	CATGPTGGAETQYF	TGTGCCACCGGCCCGACAGGGGGCGCGGAGACCCAGTACTTC
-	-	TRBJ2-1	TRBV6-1	CASRRTGRSYNEQFF	TGTGCCAGCAGACGAACAGGGAGGTCCTACAATGAGCAGTTCTTC
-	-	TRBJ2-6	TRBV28	CASSSPADFGANVLTF	TGTGCCAGCAGCTCTCCGGCGGATTTTGGGGCCAACGTCCTGACTTTC
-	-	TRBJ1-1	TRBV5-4	CASSLAPPKDTEAFF	TGTGCCAGCAGCTTGGCCCCTCCAAAGGACACTGAAGCTTTCTTT
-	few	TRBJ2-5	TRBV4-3	CASSQDQHGGETQYF	TGCGCCAGCAGCCAAGATCAGCATGGGGGCGAGACCCAGTACTTC
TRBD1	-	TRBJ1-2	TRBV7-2	CASSHRDREDGYTF	TGTGCCAGCAGCCACAGGGACAGGGAGGACGGCTACACCTTC
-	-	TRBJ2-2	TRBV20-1	CSARSLPGTTGELFF	TGCAGTGCTAGAAGCTTACCCGGGACCACCGGGGAGCTGTTTTTT
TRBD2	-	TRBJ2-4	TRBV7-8	CASSSTSWSIGGGIQYF	TGTGCCAGCAGCTCGACATCATGGTCGATCGGCGGGGGCATTCAGTACTTC
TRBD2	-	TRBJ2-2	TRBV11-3	CASSLREGRGGELFF	TGTGCCAGCAGCTTAAGGGAGGGCCGTGGCGGGGAGCTGTTTTTT
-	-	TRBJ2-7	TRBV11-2	CASSGGYEQYF	TGTGCCAGCAGTGGGGGATACGAGCAGTACTTC
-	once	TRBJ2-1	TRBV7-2	CASSLAGKNEQFF	TGTGCCAGCAGCTTAGCAGGGAAGAATGAGCAGTTCTTC
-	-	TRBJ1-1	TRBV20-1	CSAARSGNTEAFF	TGCAGTGCGGCACGTTCGGGGAACACTGAAGCTTTCTTT
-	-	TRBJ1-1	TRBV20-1	CSATPPLNTEAFF	TGCAGTGCTACCCCACCCCTGAACACTGAAGCTTTCTTT
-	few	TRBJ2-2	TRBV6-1	CAAARRYTGTNTGELFF	TGTGCCGCCGCCCGCCGCTATACCGGGACCAACACCGGGGAGCTGTTTTTT
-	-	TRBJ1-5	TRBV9	CASSLSTDQPQHF	TGTGCCAGCAGTCTATCGACCGATCAGCCCCAGCATTTT
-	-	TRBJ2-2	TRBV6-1	CASRRTSSGELFF	TGTGCCAGCAGACGTACTAGCTCCGGGGAGCTGTTTTTT
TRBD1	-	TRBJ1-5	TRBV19	CASSIKLGTGDNQPQHF	TGTGCCAGTAGTATCAAGTTAGGGACAGGGGACAATCAGCCCCAGCATTTT
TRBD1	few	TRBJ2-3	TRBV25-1	CASRGQALDTQYF	TGTGCCAGCAGGGGACAGGCACTAGATACGCAGTATTTT
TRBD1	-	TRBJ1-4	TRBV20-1	CSARGTGYEKLFF	TGCAGTGCTAGGGGGACAGGATATGAAAAACTGTTTTTT
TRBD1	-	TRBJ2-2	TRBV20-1	CSAREVRTGLAGELFF	TGCAGTGCTAGAGAAGTAAGGACAGGGTTAGCCGGGGAGCTGTTTTTT
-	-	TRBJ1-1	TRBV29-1	CSVVGQPNTEAFF	TGCAGCGTCGTGGGGCAGCCAAACACTGAAGCTTTCTTT
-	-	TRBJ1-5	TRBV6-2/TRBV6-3	CASSYILTWSVVGQPQHF	TGTGCCAGCAGTTACATCCTGACTTGGTCTGTTGTGGGACAGCCCCAGCATTTT
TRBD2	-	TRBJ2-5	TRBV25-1	CASSESASGGPWETQYF	TGTGCCAGCAGTGAAAGTGCTAGCGGGGGGCCTTGGGAGACCCAGTACTTC
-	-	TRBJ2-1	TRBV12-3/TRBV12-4	CASRGGGDNYNEQFF	TGTGCCAGCCGTGGGGGGGGCGATAACTACAATGAGCAGTTCTTC
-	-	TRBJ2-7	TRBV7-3	CASSLGRGSYEQYF	TGTGCCAGCAGCTTAGGCAGGGGCTCCTACGAGCAGTACTTC
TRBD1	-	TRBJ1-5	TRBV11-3	CASSLDHRTGDSNQPQHF	TGTGCCAGCAGCTTAGATCATCGGACAGGGGATAGCAATCAGCCCCAGCATTTT
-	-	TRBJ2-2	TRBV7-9	CASSLDPGELFF	TGTGCCAGCAGCTTGGATCCCGGGGAGCTGTTTTTT
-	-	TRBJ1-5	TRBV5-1	CASSLTGHSNQPQHF	TGCGCCAGCAGCTTGACAGGGCATAGCAATCAGCCCCAGCATTTT
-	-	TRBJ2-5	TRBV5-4	CASRYRGQRLETQYF	TGTGCCAGCAGATACCGGGGCCAGAGGTTGGAGACCCAGTACTTC
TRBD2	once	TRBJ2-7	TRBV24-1	CATSDNSGKLYEQYF	TGTGCCACCAGTGATAATAGCGGGAAGCTCTACGAGCAGTACTTC
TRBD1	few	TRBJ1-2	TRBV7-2	CASSLRTGMDYGYTF	TGTGCCAGCAGCTTAAGGACAGGGATGGACTATGGCTACACCTTC
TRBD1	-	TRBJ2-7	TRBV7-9	CATGQNYEQYF	TGTGCCACGGGACAGAACTACGAGCAGTACTTC
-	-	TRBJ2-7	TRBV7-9	CASSLEGVNYEQYF	TGTGCCAGCAGCTTAGAGGGGGTAAACTACGAGCAGTACTTC
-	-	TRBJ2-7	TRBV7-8	CASSLVRLGEQYF	TGTGCCAGCAGCTTAGTTCGGTTGGGGGAGCAGTACTTC
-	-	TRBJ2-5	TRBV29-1	CSVGNGETQYF	TGCAGCGTTGGAAACGGGGAGACCCAGTACTTC
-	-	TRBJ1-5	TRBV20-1	CSAIVAGGGNQPQHF	TGCAGTGCTATAGTCGCAGGCGGGGGCAATCAGCCCCAGCATTTT
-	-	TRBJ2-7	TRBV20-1	CSARPPGPPPVPRYEQYF	TGCAGTGCTAGACCTCCCGGGCCGCCCCCCGTCCCACGCTACGAGCAGTACTTC
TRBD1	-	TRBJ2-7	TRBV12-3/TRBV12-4	CASSYYDRGYEQYF	TGTGCCAGCAGTTATTATGACAGGGGCTACGAGCAGTACTTC
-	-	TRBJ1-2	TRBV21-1	CASSKDGGAAYGYTF	TGTGCCAGCAGCAAAGACGGGGGGGCGGCCTATGGCTACACCTTC
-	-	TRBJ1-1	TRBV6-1	CASSGWGNTEAFF	TGTGCCAGCAGTGGTTGGGGGAACACTGAAGCTTTCTTT
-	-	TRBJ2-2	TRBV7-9	CASSDPRRNTGELFF	TGTGCCAGCAGCGACCCCAGGAGGAACACCGGGGAGCTGTTTTTT
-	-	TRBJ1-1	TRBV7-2	CASSLQPNTEAFF	TGTGCCAGCAGCTTACAGCCGAACACTGAAGCTTTCTTT
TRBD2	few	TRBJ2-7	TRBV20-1	CSGDSGLAGEEQYF	TGCAGTGGGGATTCGGGACTAGCGGGAGAAGAGCAGTACTTC